This TCR beta chain is drawn from a study of T cells expressing NK-cell markers (dated by TCRdb to the early 2020s). Regarding the research as a whole: In sorted CD3+CD56+NKG2C+, CD3+CD56+NKG2C- and CD3+CD56-NKG2C+ T-cell subsets from several donors, TCR beta-chain repertoires were profiled. Seven of the eight sequenced donors were HCMV-seropositive and one was HCMV-seronegative. The eight sequenced donors were randomly selected healthy volunteers, three men and five women. The libraries were sequenced on Illumina HiSeq 2000/2500, MiSeq or NextSeq, producing 2 x 150 bp reads. Beyond this particular receptor, the publication reports: Whether the expanded NKG2C-expressing T cell clones were specific for HCMV antigens was left unclear. Those dominant clonotypes were again the most abundant among CD3+CD56-NKG2C+ cells in a handful of donors, at about 28.3-60.1%. In a handful of donors, the dominant CD3+CD56+NKG2C+ clonotypes were among the top 10 CD8+ clonotypes and accounted for about 1.0-7.5% of CD8+ T cells.

Per the germline V gene (reference sequence), LNHNV is the CDR1 and YYDKDF is the CDR2. The CDR3 has 14 amino acids, counting the end cysteine and phenylalanine. The coding DNA is unavailable. A remark on this clonotype: It lacks a known antigen.

To determine HCMV serostatus, a commercial ELISA kit was used to detect HCMV-specific IgG in serum. Peripheral blood mononuclear cells were isolated from blood by Ficoll density gradient centrifugation. The sequencer listed for this sample is Illumina HiSeq 2000. 5'RACE template switching, by which a universal primer site and unique molecular identifiers were added, was used to make TCR beta cDNA libraries. cDNA synthesis was primed from the TCR beta constant segment, followed by two successive PCR amplification steps. The original methods were these. MIGEC was used to demultiplex reads and group reads by UMI, and MiTCR was used to assemble and quantify clonotypes. To exclude erroneous sequences, any TCR cDNA sequence not supported by at least two reads was discarded. The tcR package was used for downstream repertoire analysis, and clonotypes were matched between fractions using CDR3 nucleotide sequence together with V segment. VDJmatch was used to annotate antigen specificity against VDJdb, with one amino acid substitution in CDR3 allowed. The reads, reprocessed by TCRdb, yield one row per CDR3 protein sequence and no DNA. TCRdb's processing, not the authors' own work, is the source of the V and J calls. The record for this sample contains 200,000 to 300,000 distinct CDR3 sequences. Together, the top ten hold 3.5% to 5% of the sample.

The chain is encoded by TRBV15 joined to TRBJ2-1; TCRdb's D call, TRBD1, is unchecked because there is no DNA. The clonotype originates from a woman aged 18-69 years in good health. The sample taken for sequencing was blood T cells: a sorted CD56 or NKG2C T cell subset, CD4+ or CD8+ T cells, or bulk PBMC T cells (not recorded which). The CDR3 is CATSRDPGGGKQFF.